This passage covers 3 T cell receptor beta chains from one sample sequenced in a study of blood T cell repertoires in COVID-19. Using immunoSEQ multiplex PCR, the repertoire was profiled, and TCRdb retains in-frame clones only, with some absent. The sample carries about 150,000 clones, 75% to 90% recorded once. The sample consisted of peripheral blood. The source is a man in his 70s with acute or convalescent COVID-19.

This sequence joins TRBV10-2 and TRBJ1-4; 9 nucleotides agree with TRBD1. In germline, CDR1 is WSHSY, CDR2 SAAADI. The CDR3 spans 15 residues. Germline trimming cut 8 bases from V and 6 bases from J; bases unmatched to any gene: 10. For the CDR3, the DNA is TGCGCCAGCGTAGGGGAAGGGACAGGGCATGAAAAACTGTTTTTT. Its protein product is CASVGEGTGHEKLFF.

This clone was observed a few times. The chain recombines TRBV2 with TRBJ2-1; tentatively, D is TRBD2 (6 bases). The CDR3 loop spans 16 amino acids. Trimming cost V 3 bases and J 1 base, with 13 bases left between them. Per the germline V gene, CDR1 is SNHLY and CDR2 is FYNNEI. CDR3 amino acids: CASSDPSARSYNEQFF. CDR3 nucleotides: TGTGCCAGCAGTGATCCTAGCGCCCGATCCTACAATGAGCAGTTCTTC.

This chain's CDR3 is CASTDRGEQFF. The CDR3 DNA is TGTGCCAGCACGGACCGGGGTGAGCAGTTCTTC. The rearrangement uses TRBV6-5 and TRBJ2-1, with D possibly TRBD2 on 5 matching bases. The CDR3 contains 11 residues. Germline V CDR1 and CDR2: MNHEY, SVGAGI. Trimming removed 7 bases from V and 9 bases from J, with 10 bases in between.